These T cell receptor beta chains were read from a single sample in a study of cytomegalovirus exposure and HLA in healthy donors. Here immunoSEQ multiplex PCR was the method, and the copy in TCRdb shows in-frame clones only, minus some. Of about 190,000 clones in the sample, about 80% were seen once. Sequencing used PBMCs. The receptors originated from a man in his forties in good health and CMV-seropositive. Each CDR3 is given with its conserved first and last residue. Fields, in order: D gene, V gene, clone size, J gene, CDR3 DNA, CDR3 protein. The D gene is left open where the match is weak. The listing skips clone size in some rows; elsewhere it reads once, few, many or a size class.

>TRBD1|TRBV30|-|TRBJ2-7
TGTGCCTGGAGGGACAAGGACAGGGGCTACTCCTACGAGCAGTACTTC
CAWRDKDRGYSYEQYF
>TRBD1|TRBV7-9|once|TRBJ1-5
TGTGCCAGCAGCGCACAGGGGGGCAATCAGCCCCAGCATTTT
CASSAQGGNQPQHF
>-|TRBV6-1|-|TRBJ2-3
TGTGCCAGCACCAGGGTGAGCACAGATACGCAGTATTTT
CASTRVSTDTQYF
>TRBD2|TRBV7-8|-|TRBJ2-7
TGTGCCAGCAGCACGGGGACTAGCGGGGCTTATTTTGGGGACGAGCAGTACTTC
CASSTGTSGAYFGDEQYF
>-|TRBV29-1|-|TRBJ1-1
TGCAGCGTTGATCTCTCGGGGAACACTGAAGCTTTCTTT
CSVDLSGNTEAFF
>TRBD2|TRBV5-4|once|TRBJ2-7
TGTGCCAGCAGCTTGGCTCCTAGCGGGGGCTCCTACGAGCAGTACTTC
CASSLAPSGGSYEQYF
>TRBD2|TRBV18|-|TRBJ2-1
TGTGCCAGCTCACCGACTAGCGGGACCTCCTACAATGAGCAGTTCTTC
CASSPTSGTSYNEQFF
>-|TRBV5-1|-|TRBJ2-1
TGCGCCAGCAGCTTGACCCTGGACAGCGCCGGCAATGAGCAGTTCTTC
CASSLTLDSAGNEQFF
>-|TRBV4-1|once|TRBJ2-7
TGCGCCAGCAGCCAAGACGACCGAGGAGGGAGCTCCTACGAGCAGTACTTC
CASSQDDRGGSSYEQYF
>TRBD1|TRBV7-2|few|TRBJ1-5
TGTGCCAGCAGCTTACAAAGGGGGCGTAATCAGCCCCAGCATTTT
CASSLQRGRNQPQHF
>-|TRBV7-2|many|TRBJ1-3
TGTGCCAGCAGCTTAATAACAGCCGCCGGAAACACCATATATTTT
CASSLITAAGNTIYF
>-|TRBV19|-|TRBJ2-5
TGTGCCAGTAGTATAGGAGAGGCAGGGCGGGAGACCCAGTACTTC
CASSIGEAGRETQYF
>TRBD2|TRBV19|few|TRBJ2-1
TGTGCCAGTAGTCCTCTAGCGGAGAGAGGTGAGCAGTTCTTC
CASSPLAERGEQFF
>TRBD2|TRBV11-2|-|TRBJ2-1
TGTGCCAGCAGCTTCCGGACTAGCGGGACCCAGTTCTTC
CASSFRTSGTQFF
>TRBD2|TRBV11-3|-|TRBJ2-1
TGTGCCAGCAGCTTACTCAGCGGGGGGGAGCAGTTCTTC
CASSLLSGGEQFF
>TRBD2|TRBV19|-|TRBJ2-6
TGTGCCACCCTCCGGGGAGGGAACTCTGGGGCCAACGTCCTGACTTTC
CATLRGGNSGANVLTF
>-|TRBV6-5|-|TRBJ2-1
TGTGCCAGCAGCACAGGGTTTGATGAGCAGTTCTTC
CASSTGFDEQFF
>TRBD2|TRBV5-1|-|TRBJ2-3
TGCGCCAGCAGCATCGGGACTAGCGGGGGGGCTACCCCAGATACGCAGTATTTT
CASSIGTSGGATPDTQYF
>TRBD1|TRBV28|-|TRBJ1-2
TGTGCCAGCAGTTCGGGACAGGGATTTGGCTACACCTTC
CASSSGQGFGYTF
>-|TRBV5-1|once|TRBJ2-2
TGCGCCAGCAGCTTGGCGCGGGAGAACACCGGGGAGCTGTTTTTT
CASSLARENTGELFF
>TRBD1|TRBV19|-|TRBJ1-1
TGTGCCAGTAGTGGGACAGGGAAGAACACTGAAGCTTTCTTT
CASSGTGKNTEAFF
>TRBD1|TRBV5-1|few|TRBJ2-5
TGTGCCAGCAGCTTGCGACAGGGGAGGGAGACCCAGTACTTC
CASSLRQGRETQYF
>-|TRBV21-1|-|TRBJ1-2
TGTGCCAGCAGGGGGGACAGGGAAGGCTTCTATGGCTACACCTTC
CASRGDREGFYGYTF
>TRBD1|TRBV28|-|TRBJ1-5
TGTGCCAGCAGTGCCAAACGCCAAAAGCAGGGGGCTTGGCAGCCCCAGCATTTT
CASSAKRQKQGAWQPQHF
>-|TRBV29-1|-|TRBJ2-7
TGCAGCGTTGGGCCCGGCGGTCGTAGCTCCTACGAGCAGTACTTC
CSVGPGGRSSYEQYF
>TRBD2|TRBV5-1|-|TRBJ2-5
TGCGCCAGCAGCTTAATGGCTAGCGGGACACAAGAGACCCAGTACTTC
CASSLMASGTQETQYF
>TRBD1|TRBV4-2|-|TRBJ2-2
TGTGCCAGCAGCCGGGAGGCAGGGGGCGGTGCCGGGGAGCTGTTTTTT
CASSREAGGGAGELFF
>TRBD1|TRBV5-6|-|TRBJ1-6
TGTGCCAGCCGTTGGGGCAAACAGGGGAATTCACCCCTCCACTTT
CASRWGKQGNSPLHF
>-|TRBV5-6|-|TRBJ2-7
TGTGCCAGCAGCTTGGACCCAGGTTTCGAGCAGTACTTC
CASSLDPGFEQYF